The T cell receptor (beta chain) described here comes from a study of T cell responses to AZD1222 COVID-19 vaccine. General study points: A rise in Spike-specific TCR breadth and depth followed two AZD1222 doses.

In germline, CDR1 is MNHEY, CDR2 SMNVEV (reference sequence). The CDR3 loop spans 15 amino acids. Trimming took off 2 bases at V and 4 bases at J, with 14 bases between the two ends. Assay used: immunoSEQ multiplex PCR; TCRdb lists only in-frame clones, some missing. The sample records approximately 67,000 clones, 83% being singletons. Remarks on this clone: As yet, its antigen is unknown.

The receptor was isolated from an adult who received the AZD1222 COVID-19 vaccine. The sample was peripheral blood, taken 28 days after the second AZD1222 dose. The V gene is TRBV27, the J gene TRBJ1-1, with D possibly matching TRBD1 (5 bases). The chain's CDR3 is CASSLLGGEGTEAFF. The CDR3 bases are TGTGCCAGCAGTTTACTCGGGGGGGAAGGCACTGAAGCTTTCTTT.